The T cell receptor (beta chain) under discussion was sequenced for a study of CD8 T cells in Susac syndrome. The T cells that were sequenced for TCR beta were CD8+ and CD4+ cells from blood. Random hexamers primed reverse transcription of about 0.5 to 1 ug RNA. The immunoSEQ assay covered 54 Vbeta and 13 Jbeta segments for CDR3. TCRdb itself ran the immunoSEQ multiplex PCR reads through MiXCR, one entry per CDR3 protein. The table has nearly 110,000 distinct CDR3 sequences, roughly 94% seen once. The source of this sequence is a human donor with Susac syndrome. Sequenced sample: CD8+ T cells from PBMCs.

CDR3 bases: TGTGCCCTTATCGACAATGAGCAGTTCTTC. It yields the protein CALIDNEQFF. The chain carries TRBV2 and TRBJ2-1; D gene unclear. The CDR3 is made up of 10 amino acids. With 11 bases removed from V and 5 bases from J, the gap between germline ends came to 7 bases. Germline CDR1 is SNHLY and CDR2 is FYNNEI.